This T cell receptor beta chain was profiled in a study of cytomegalovirus exposure and HLA in healthy donors. Study information: Genotyping of 300 to 450 donors showed that roughly 83% belonged to the Caucasian-associated ancestry cluster. Notes on the study in general: Presence/absence analysis assumed near-uniform sequencing depth across donors. The study labeled more than 150 TCR beta chains cytomegalovirus-associated.

Trimming removed 8 bases at V and 2 bases at J, with 13 bases between. Germline V gene lookup returns CDR1 SGHAT and CDR2 FQNNGV. The CDR3 loop spans 13 amino acids. This clone was counted a few times. The antigen is not known. The primer mix had 60 Vbeta and 13 Jbeta primers. Profiled with immunoSEQ multiplex PCR; TCRdb holds only in-frame clones, not every one. The sample lists approximately 32,000 clones; approximately 91% were seen once. The chain combines TRBV11-2 with TRBJ2-7; D unresolved. This sequence was found in a woman aged 18-30 years in good health and CMV-seronegative. What was sequenced was PBMCs. The CDR3 is CASLDRRTYEQYF. The CDR3 bases are TGTGCCAGCCTTGATAGGCGGACCTACGAGCAGTACTTC.